Included here is one T cell receptor beta chain sequence, with context. Antigen: not known. This specimen belongs to a study of cytomegalovirus exposure and HLA in healthy donors. The PCR contained 60 Vbeta and 13 Jbeta primers. Using immunoSEQ multiplex PCR, the repertoire was profiled, and TCRdb retains in-frame clones only, with some absent. The table records about 130,000 clones, about four fifths of them present only once. Findings and limits, study-wide: In a later analysis, V- and J-gene trimming of beta chains associated with a DCLRE1C missense variant, replicated independently. Upon later analysis, HLA-associated TCR beta chains proved more clonally expanded than other, equally common chains.

Germline CDR1 and CDR2: MGHRA and YSYEKL. Unmatched junction bases numbered 8, after V lost 0 bases and J lost 12 bases. The CDR3 covers 15 residues. This receptor was identified in a man aged 25 to 40 in good health. Source material: PBMCs. The V and J genes are TRBV4-1 and TRBJ1-4; 9 positions match TRBD1. The CDR3: CASSQDPFDRGELFF. The CDR3 bases are TGCGCCAGCAGCCAAGATCCTTTCGACAGGGGGGAACTGTTTTTT.